The clone carrying this T cell receptor beta chain was found once. Profiled with immunoSEQ multiplex PCR; TCRdb holds only in-frame clones, not every one. This table holds roughly 310,000 clones, 90% found once. The CDR3 sequence is 14 residues long. Per the germline V gene, CDR1 is LGHDT and CDR2 is YNNKEL (reference sequence). The V segment lost 5 bases and the J segment 4 bases; nucleotides outside the gene matches: 4. This sample was taken from a study of blood T cell repertoires in COVID-19. The sequencing sample was made of peripheral blood. The TCR originated in a woman in her twenties or thirties with COVID-19, enrolled during active disease. V usage is TRBV3-1 (or the pseudogene TRBV3-2) and J usage is TRBJ2-2, with 7 nucleotides matching TRBD2. The CDR3 spells CASSWTRVTGELFF. In nucleotides, the CDR3 is TGTGCCAGCAGCTGGACTAGGGTCACCGGGGAGCTGTTTTTT.